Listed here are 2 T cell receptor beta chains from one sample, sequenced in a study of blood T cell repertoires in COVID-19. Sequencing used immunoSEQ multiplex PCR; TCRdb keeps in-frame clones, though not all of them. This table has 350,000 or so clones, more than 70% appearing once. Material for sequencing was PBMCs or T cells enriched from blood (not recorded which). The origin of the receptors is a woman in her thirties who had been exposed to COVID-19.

The CDR3 sequence is CASSLGQLSYEQYF. The CDR3 DNA follows: TGTGCCAGCAGCTTGGGACAGCTCTCCTACGAGCAGTACTTC. The rearrangement uses TRBV5-6 and TRBJ2-7, with D possibly TRBD1 on 5 matching bases. The V gene lost 0 bases and the J gene lost 0 bases, with 7 bases spanning the gap. The CDR3 consists of 14 residues. CDR1 and CDR2 (germline): SGHDT, YYEEEE. Full variable domain (rest looked up from reference TRBV5-6 and TRBJ2-7): DAGVTQSPTHLIKTRGQQVTLRCSPKSGHDTVSWYQQALGQGPQFIFQYYEEEERQRGNFPDRFSGHQFPNYSSELNVNALLLGDSALYLCASSLGQLSYEQYFGPGTRLTVT.

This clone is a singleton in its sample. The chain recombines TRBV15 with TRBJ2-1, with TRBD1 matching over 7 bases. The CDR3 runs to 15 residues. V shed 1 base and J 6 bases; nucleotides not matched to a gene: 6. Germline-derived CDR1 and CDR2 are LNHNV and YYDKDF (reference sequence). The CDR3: CATSRGQGGFNEQFF. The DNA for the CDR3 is TGTGCCACCAGCAGAGGACAGGGTGGGTTCAATGAGCAGTTCTTC.